Listed below are T cell receptor beta chains from one sample, sequenced in a study of shared clonotypes between healthy human individuals. Libraries were prepared by immunoSEQ multiplex PCR; TCRdb keeps only in-frame clonotypes and omits some of them. The data hold about 2.3 million clones, with around 90% observed a single time. The sample consisted of naive CD4+ T cells from PBMCs. The receptors come from a young man in good health. Some clones in this sample may be carry-over from other donors' samples. Each CDR3 is given with its conserved first and last residue. The D gene is left open where the match is weak. Clone size is given for some rows only: seen once, a few or many times, or a class if the clone is expanded.

D: NA
size: NA
V: TRBV21-1
J: TRBJ2-7
CDR3: CASSKASRNGEQYF
DNA: TGTGCCAGCAGCAAAGCGTCGAGAAACGGCGAGCAGTACTTC

D: NA
size: NA
V: TRBV5-4
J: TRBJ2-3
CDR3: CASRYRERTDTQYF
DNA: TGTGCCAGTAGATACAGGGAGAGGACAGATACGCAGTATTTT

D: NA
size: NA
V: TRBV6-5
J: TRBJ1-2
CDR3: CASSYSAREANYGYTF
DNA: TGTGCCAGCAGTTACTCAGCTCGAGAAGCTAACTATGGCTACACCTTC

D: NA
size: NA
V: TRBV6-1
J: TRBJ1-1
CDR3: CASSGGRRGLAEAFF
DNA: TGTGCCAGCAGTGGGGGGCGACGTGGGCTCGCTGAAGCTTTCTTT

D: NA
size: once
V: TRBV5-4
J: TRBJ2-1
CDR3: CASSLGGTAFYNEQFF
DNA: TGTGCCAGCAGCTTGGGAGGGACTGCGTTTTACAATGAGCAGTTCTTC

D: NA
size: NA
V: TRBV6-1
J: TRBJ2-7
CDR3: CASSEQWTSYEQYF
DNA: TGTGCCAGCAGTGAACAATGGACTTCCTACGAGCAGTACTTC

D: NA
size: NA
V: TRBV30
J: TRBJ2-5
CDR3: CAWSVGFSLGETQYF
DNA: TGTGCCTGGAGTGTAGGCTTTTCCTTGGGGGAGACCCAGTACTTC

D: NA
size: NA
V: TRBV28
J: TRBJ2-5
CDR3: CASSFERKETQYF
DNA: TGTGCCAGCAGTTTCGAGCGGAAAGAGACCCAGTACTTC

D: TRBD2
size: NA
V: TRBV7-8
J: TRBJ2-1
CDR3: CASSPEGLAGVEQFF
DNA: TGTGCCAGCAGCCCCGAGGGACTAGCGGGAGTAGAGCAGTTCTTC

D: TRBD2
size: once
V: TRBV12-5
J: TRBJ2-3
CDR3: CASGLVGAGGTDTQYF
DNA: TGTGCTAGTGGTTTGGTAGGAGCGGGGGGCACAGATACGCAGTATTTT

D: NA
size: NA
V: TRBV6-4
J: TRBJ1-2
CDR3: CASSDSRFDRGRGYTF
DNA: TGTGCCAGCAGTGACTCCCGTTTCGATCGGGGGCGCGGCTACACCTTC

D: NA
size: NA
V: TRBV7-9
J: TRBJ1-1
CDR3: CASSPPDSRNTEAFF
DNA: TGTGCCAGCAGCCCCCCGGACAGCAGGAACACTGAAGCTTTCTTT

D: NA
size: NA
V: TRBV6-1
J: TRBJ2-7
CDR3: CASFRTAATYEQYF
DNA: TGTGCCAGCTTTAGGACGGCAGCAACCTACGAGCAGTACTTC

D: NA
size: NA
V: TRBV19
J: TRBJ2-7
CDR3: CASSIVAGGTYEQYF
DNA: TGTGCCAGTAGTATAGTAGCTGGCGGGACCTACGAGCAGTACTTC

D: TRBD2
size: NA
V: TRBV27
J: TRBJ2-2
CDR3: CASSRFGLAYTGELFF
DNA: TGTGCCAGCAGCCGATTTGGACTAGCGTACACCGGGGAGCTGTTTTTT

D: NA
size: NA
V: TRBV28
J: TRBJ2-3
CDR3: CASSFGQSTDTQYF
DNA: TGTGCCAGCAGTTTTGGACAGAGCACAGATACGCAGTATTTT

D: TRBD2
size: NA
V: TRBV11-2
J: TRBJ2-3
CDR3: CASSPWTSGGDTQYF
DNA: TGTGCCAGCAGCCCCTGGACTAGCGGAGGAGATACGCAGTATTTT

D: NA
size: NA
V: TRBV23-1
J: TRBJ2-2
CDR3: CASSQYLRGTGELFF
DNA: TGCGCCAGCAGTCAATACTTACGGGGCACCGGGGAGCTGTTTTTT

D: NA
size: NA
V: TRBV9
J: TRBJ1-3
CDR3: CASSVGLGLTGNTIYF
DNA: TGTGCCAGCAGCGTGGGTTTGGGGCTTACTGGAAACACCATATATTTT

D: TRBD1
size: NA
V: TRBV11-1
J: TRBJ2-1
CDR3: CASSSGQANYNEQFF
DNA: TGTGCCAGCAGCTCCGGACAGGCGAACTACAATGAGCAGTTCTTC

D: TRBD1
size: NA
V: TRBV5-6
J: TRBJ2-2
CDR3: CASSSASTGGTGELFF
DNA: TGTGCCAGCAGCTCGGCCTCTACAGGGGGCACCGGGGAGCTGTTTTTT

D: TRBD2
size: NA
V: TRBV29-1
J: TRBJ2-5
CDR3: CSATPAGIQRLGTQYF
DNA: TGCAGCGCCACCCCAGCGGGGATACAGCGGCTGGGGACCCAGTACTTC

D: TRBD2
size: once
V: TRBV2
J: TRBJ2-7
CDR3: CACSPEGSGNTYEQYF
DNA: TGTGCCTGCTCCCCCGAAGGAAGCGGGAACACCTACGAGCAGTACTTC

D: TRBD1
size: NA
V: TRBV19
J: TRBJ2-7
CDR3: CASSRQGTYEQYF
DNA: TGTGCCAGTAGTCGACAGGGTACCTACGAGCAGTACTTC

D: TRBD1
size: NA
V: TRBV15
J: TRBJ1-5
CDR3: CATSRGDRVPNQPQHF
DNA: TGTGCCACCAGCAGAGGAGACAGGGTCCCCAATCAGCCCCAGCATTTT

D: NA
size: once
V: TRBV5-1
J: TRBJ2-7
CDR3: CASSLARAASYEQYF
DNA: TGCGCCAGCAGCTTGGCCAGGGCCGCGAGCTACGAGCAGTACTTC

D: TRBD1
size: NA
V: TRBV7-2
J: TRBJ1-3
CDR3: CASSLDRGPGNTIYF
DNA: TGTGCCAGCAGCCTGGACAGGGGGCCCGGAAACACCATATATTTT

D: NA
size: NA
V: TRBV7-8
J: TRBJ1-2
CDR3: CASSPGEGPYGYTF
DNA: TGTGCCAGCAGCCCGGGGGAGGGGCCCTATGGCTACACCTTC

D: NA
size: NA
V: TRBV5-1
J: TRBJ2-7
CDR3: CASSFSRDLTYEQYF
DNA: TGCGCCAGCAGCTTCTCCCGGGACTTAACCTACGAGCAGTACTTC

D: TRBD1
size: NA
V: TRBV4-2
J: TRBJ2-7
CDR3: CASSFEGTGGAEEQYF
DNA: TGTGCCAGCAGCTTCGAAGGGACAGGGGGCGCGGAAGAGCAGTACTTC

D: NA
size: NA
V: TRBV9
J: TRBJ1-2
CDR3: CASSVAGGYGYTF
DNA: TGTGCCAGCAGCGTAGCCGGGGGTTATGGCTACACCTTC

D: NA
size: NA
V: TRBV2
J: TRBJ1-1
CDR3: CASSEEGGTEAFF
DNA: TGTGCCAGCAGTGAAGAGGGTGGCACTGAAGCTTTCTTT

D: NA
size: NA
V: TRBV11-1
J: TRBJ2-5
CDR3: CAIFWEGEVEETQYF
DNA: TGTGCCATCTTTTGGGAAGGGGAAGTAGAAGAGACCCAGTACTTC

D: NA
size: NA
V: TRBV30
J: TRBJ2-4
CDR3: CAWSDEGDIQYF
DNA: TGTGCCTGGAGTGATGAGGGGGACATTCAGTACTTC

D: TRBD1
size: NA
V: TRBV19
J: TRBJ1-1
CDR3: CASSPPNRGRGTEAFF
DNA: TGTGCCAGTAGTCCTCCTAACAGGGGAAGAGGAACTGAAGCTTTCTTT

D: TRBD2
size: NA
V: TRBV6-5
J: TRBJ2-7
CDR3: CASSYSFSGSENEQYF
DNA: TGTGCCAGCAGTTATTCATTTAGCGGGAGTGAGAACGAGCAGTACTTC

D: TRBD2
size: NA
V: TRBV6-6
J: TRBJ2-5
CDR3: CASSSPLAEGVETQYF
DNA: TGTGCCAGCAGTTCCCCACTAGCGGAGGGGGTGGAGACCCAGTACTTC

D: NA
size: NA
V: TRBV4-3
J: TRBJ2-6
CDR3: CASSQVVGSSGANVLTF
DNA: TGCGCCAGCAGCCAAGTCGTTGGGAGCTCTGGGGCCAACGTCCTGACTTTC

D: TRBD1
size: NA
V: TRBV5-4
J: TRBJ1-1
CDR3: CASSFGTGLANTEAFF
DNA: TGTGCCAGCAGCTTCGGGACAGGGCTGGCGAACACTGAAGCTTTCTTT

D: NA
size: NA
V: TRBV2
J: TRBJ1-4
CDR3: CASSGGLAGSEKLFF
DNA: TGTGCCAGCAGTGGGGGACTGGCGGGGAGTGAAAAACTGTTTTTT

D: NA
size: NA
V: TRBV4-3
J: TRBJ2-7
CDR3: CASSQDTQFFYEQYF
DNA: TGCGCCAGCAGCCAAGATACACAGTTCTTCTACGAGCAGTACTTC

D: TRBD1
size: NA
V: TRBV13
J: TRBJ2-7
CDR3: CASSFTRDRGNYEQYF
DNA: TGTGCCAGCAGCTTTACCCGGGACAGGGGAAACTACGAGCAGTACTTC

D: TRBD1
size: NA
V: TRBV30
J: TRBJ2-7
CDR3: CAWGDGQGAEQYF
DNA: TGTGCCTGGGGGGACGGACAGGGCGCGGAGCAGTACTTC

D: NA
size: NA
V: TRBV5-1
J: TRBJ1-1
CDR3: CASSLDTPRSRAFF
DNA: TGCGCCAGCAGCTTGGATACACCGAGGTCGCGAGCTTTCTTT

D: TRBD1
size: NA
V: TRBV14
J: TRBJ1-5
CDR3: CASSQGTGGQPQHF
DNA: TGTGCCAGCAGCCAGGGGACAGGGGGTCAGCCCCAGCATTTT

D: NA
size: NA
V: TRBV28
J: TRBJ1-5
CDR3: CACATDAAVGNQPQHF
DNA: TGTGCCTGCGCGACAGACGCCGCGGTCGGCAATCAGCCCCAGCATTTT

D: TRBD1
size: NA
V: TRBV7-2
J: TRBJ2-2
CDR3: CASSSGRGRDTGELFF
DNA: TGTGCCAGCAGCTCAGGCAGGGGGCGCGACACCGGGGAGCTGTTTTTT

D: NA
size: NA
V: TRBV5-1
J: TRBJ2-2
CDR3: CASNRDTGELFF
DNA: TGCGCCAGCAACAGGGACACCGGGGAGCTGTTTTTT

D: TRBD2
size: NA
V: TRBV5-4
J: TRBJ2-5
CDR3: CASSAGTSGQETQYF
DNA: TGTGCCAGCAGCGCGGGGACTAGCGGCCAAGAGACCCAGTACTTC

D: TRBD2
size: NA
V: TRBV5-1
J: TRBJ2-7
CDR3: CASSVSGVQLGEQYF
DNA: TGCGCCAGCAGCGTAAGCGGGGTACAATTGGGCGAGCAGTACTTC

D: TRBD2
size: NA
V: TRBV12-5
J: TRBJ2-5
CDR3: CASGPSGSETQYF
DNA: TGTGCTAGTGGTCCTAGCGGGAGTGAGACCCAGTACTTC

D: TRBD1
size: NA
V: TRBV11-1
J: TRBJ1-2
CDR3: CASSISGTGIYGYTF
DNA: TGTGCCAGCAGCATATCCGGGACAGGGATCTATGGCTACACCTTC